The rows below give T cell receptor beta chains drawn from one sample of a study of blood T cell repertoires in COVID-19. Sequenced by immunoSEQ multiplex PCR; TCRdb stores in-frame clones only, minus some. Of under 200,000 clones listed, approximately 80% are singletons. Sequenced material: peripheral blood. The receptor set was obtained from a man between 60 and 75 years old with COVID-19, enrolled during active disease. The CDR3 runs from the conserved cysteine through the conserved F or W. The D gene is left open where the match is weak. Only some rows state a clone size, as once, few, many or a class for expanded clones.

CDR3nt | CDR3aa | len | abundance | v_gene | d_gene | j_gene
TGTGCCACCAGCAAAACAGGGTGGACTGAAGCTTTCTTT | CATSKTGWTEAFF | 13 | NA | TRBV15 | NA | TRBJ1-1
TGTGCCAGCAGCTTGAGGGGACAGGGGTTCAACGAGCAGTACTTC | CASSLRGQGFNEQYF | 15 | NA | TRBV13 | TRBD1 | TRBJ2-7
TGCAGCGCAGCGATCGACAGGGGGCTATGGACTGAAGCTTTCTTT | CSAAIDRGLWTEAFF | 15 | NA | TRBV29-1 | TRBD1 | TRBJ1-1
TGCAGTGCTAGTAGGGCCCAGGGGCCTAACTATGGCTACACCTTC | CSASRAQGPNYGYTF | 15 | NA | TRBV20-1 | NA | TRBJ1-2
TGTGCCAGCAGTTACTCGTTGGCCAGGGTGACCGGGGAGCTGTTTTTT | CASSYSLARVTGELFF | 16 | NA | TRBV6-2/TRBV6-3 | NA | TRBJ2-2
TGTGCCAGCAGCCAAAGGGGGGGGTCCGGGGAGCTGTTTTTT | CASSQRGGSGELFF | 14 | NA | TRBV3-1/TRBV3-2 | NA | TRBJ2-2
TGTGCCAGCAGCCGTGGACAGGTCCAAGAGACCCAGTACTTC | CASSRGQVQETQYF | 14 | NA | TRBV11-2 | TRBD1 | TRBJ2-5
TGTGCCAGCAGTGTTCAGGGCTCTGGCAATCAGCCCCAGCATTTT | CASSVQGSGNQPQHF | 15 | once | TRBV27 | NA | TRBJ1-5
TGTGCCAGCAGCTTAAGACAGGGGGGTAATCAGCCCCAGCATTTT | CASSLRQGGNQPQHF | 15 | NA | TRBV7-2 | TRBD1 | TRBJ1-5
TGTGCCAGCAGTACACAGCTGAACACTGAAGCTTTCTTT | CASSTQLNTEAFF | 13 | NA | TRBV2 | NA | TRBJ1-1
TGTGCCAGCAGCTCACAGGGAGAGCAGTTCTTC | CASSSQGEQFF | 11 | NA | TRBV7-2 | NA | TRBJ2-1
TGTGCCAGCAGCAGGACTAGCGGGAGAAACGAGCAGTACTTC | CASSRTSGRNEQYF | 14 | once | TRBV9 | TRBD2 | TRBJ2-7
TGTGCCAGCAGCTTAAGTCAGCGTTTACAGGGGAATGAGCAGTTCTTC | CASSLSQRLQGNEQFF | 16 | NA | TRBV7-9 | TRBD1 | TRBJ2-1
TGTGCCAGCAGCGATCAGGTGGCGAATTCACCCCTCCACTTT | CASSDQVANSPLHF | 14 | NA | TRBV9 | NA | TRBJ1-6
TGTGCCAGCAGTTACGGGGCATCGAACACTGAAGCTTTCTTT | CASSYGASNTEAFF | 14 | NA | TRBV6-6 | NA | TRBJ1-1
TGTGCCACCAGTGAACCAAGCGGGAGAGTTACAGATACGCAGTATTTT | CATSEPSGRVTDTQYF | 16 | NA | TRBV24-1 | TRBD2 | TRBJ2-3
TGTGCCAGTAGTAGGGGGACAGGTACCTACGAGCAGTACTTC | CASSRGTGTYEQYF | 14 | once | TRBV19 | TRBD1 | TRBJ2-7
TGTGCCAGCAGCCCTGGGCCGACCGCCTACAATGAGCAGTTCTTC | CASSPGPTAYNEQFF | 15 | few | TRBV7-2 | NA | TRBJ2-1
TGTGCCAGCTCGCTAAACAGGGGTTTGGACACTGAAGCTTTCTTT | CASSLNRGLDTEAFF | 15 | NA | TRBV18 | TRBD1 | TRBJ1-1
TGTGCCAGCCGGCTGGATGGGAGCTATGGCTACACCTTC | CASRLDGSYGYTF | 13 | NA | TRBV12-3/TRBV12-4 | NA | TRBJ1-2
TGTGCCAGCAGCCCACAGGGGTCATCTGGAAACACCATATATTTT | CASSPQGSSGNTIYF | 15 | NA | TRBV9 | TRBD1 | TRBJ1-3
TGCGCCAGCAGCCAAGGGGTATCAGGGTTGGGTGGCTACACCTTC | CASSQGVSGLGGYTF | 15 | NA | TRBV4-1 | NA | TRBJ1-2
TGTGCCAGCATCCTCGGACAGGGTGATGGCTACACCTTC | CASILGQGDGYTF | 13 | NA | TRBV28 | TRBD1 | TRBJ1-2
TGTGCCAGCAGTTTGGGACAGAGTTACGAGCAGTACTTC | CASSLGQSYEQYF | 13 | NA | TRBV27 | TRBD1 | TRBJ2-7
TGTGCCAGCAGTTACAGGCAGGGGGATGAAGCTTTCTTT | CASSYRQGDEAFF | 13 | once | TRBV6-2/TRBV6-3 | TRBD1 | TRBJ1-1
TGTGCCAGCAGTGAACGCGCGGGCGCAGCCGGAAACACCATATATTTT | CASSERAGAAGNTIYF | 16 | NA | TRBV2 | NA | TRBJ1-3
TGTGCCAGCACCATATTGGACAGGGGGCATGGCTACACCTTC | CASTILDRGHGYTF | 14 | NA | TRBV6-5 | TRBD1 | TRBJ1-2
TGTGCCAGTAGGGTTCAGGGGCAATCCTCCTACGAGCAGTACTTC | CASRVQGQSSYEQYF | 15 | few | TRBV6-5 | NA | TRBJ2-7
TGTGCCAGCAGCCTTCTTACTAGCGGGGCCTACAATGAGCAGTTCTTC | CASSLLTSGAYNEQFF | 16 | NA | TRBV11-1 | TRBD2 | TRBJ2-1
TGTGCCAGCAGCGGGACAGTGTCCTACGAGCAGTACTTC | CASSGTVSYEQYF | 13 | NA | TRBV5-6 | TRBD1 | TRBJ2-7
TGCGCCAGCAGCTTGGGAGGGGACAAAGATACGCAGTATTTT | CASSLGGDKDTQYF | 14 | NA | TRBV5-1 | NA | TRBJ2-3